The source of this T cell receptor (beta chain) is a study of OX40 agonist ivuxolimab in advanced cancers. Regarding the study in general: The costimulatory receptor OX40 (CD134) was targeted by ivuxolimab, a fully human IgG2 agonistic monoclonal antibody. Partial responses were achieved by three dose-escalation patients, of whom one had hepatocellular carcinoma and two had cutaneous melanoma. Patients were allowed to have had prior anti-PD-1, anti-PD-L1 or anti-CTLA-4 therapy, and approximately 41% of the dose-escalation patients had previously received checkpoint inhibitors. Intravenous ivuxolimab was administered to patients every 2 weeks at six dose levels: 0.01, 0.1, 0.3, 1.5, 3 and 10 mg/kg. The point of sequencing TCRbeta in the periphery was to test whether ivuxolimab changed TCR sequence diversity and drove clonal T-cell expansion. The paper reports the monotherapy dose-escalation portion (N of about 47 patients) of the phase I ivuxolimab trial. In the dose-escalation cohort, 70% to 85% of patients were male, and the mean age was 60 years with a range of roughly 20 to 79. Among the roughly 52 dose-escalation patients, about 20 had hepatocellular carcinoma, approximately 15 melanoma, 9 renal cell carcinoma and 9 head and neck cancer.

Including cysteine and phenylalanine, the CDR3 has 16 amino acids. Only the CDR3 DNA stays, 48 bases, in frame from base 1. Trimming removed 3 bases from V and 4 bases from J, leaving 15 bases between the germline ends. CDR1 LNHNV and CDR2 YYDKDF were looked up in the germline V gene (reference sequence). In the case of this clone: Its antigen is unknown. It has no much larger one-base neighbor in the sample; base qualities were not kept.

The trial excluded patients who had a history of autoimmune disease or who were on systemic immunosuppression. Peripheral blood for TCR sequencing was collected from all dose cohorts at baseline, on cycle 4 day 1, and on cycle 7 day 1. Samples were obtained from an open-label, multicenter, first-in-human phase I dose-escalation trial of ivuxolimab. Adults with locally advanced or metastatic melanoma, renal cell carcinoma, hepatocellular carcinoma or head and neck squamous cell carcinoma were enrolled in the trial. Before TCR sequencing, CD4+ T cells and CD8+ T cells from peripheral blood were sorted into separate populations. Beyond this particular receptor, the publication reports: The antigen specificity of the clonally expanded peripheral T cells was not determined. Low levels of normalized T-cell clonal expansion were also seen in some patients who did not respond. On average, CD8+ T cells showed more expanded clones than CD4+ T cells after ivuxolimab. In the 0.1-3.0 mg/kg groups, partial responders had among the lowest normalized peripheral clonal expansion, particularly in CD8+ T cells. At doses of 0.1 to 3.0 mg/kg, clonal expansion of both CD4+ and CD8+ blood T cells was observed from baseline to week 6.

For sequencing of the TCRbeta CDR3 region, genomic DNA was extracted from the sorted cells. TCRbeta CDR3 regions were sequenced using the immunoSEQ Assay. The clones in this table, taken by TCRdb from immuneACCESS, are in-frame only. Not every clone is retained; where verified, under half of the shortfall comes from an unresolved V gene, and the cause of the rest is unknown. This sample is represented by 60,000 to 85,000 clones; around 89% of them were singletons. The top ten constitute over 0.75% of the sample. Sequencing used CD4+ or CD8+ T cells sorted from blood, obtained in a trial of the OX40 agonist ivuxolimab. This TCR came from an adult with an advanced solid tumor such as melanoma, head and neck, liver or kidney cancer. Recombination joined TRBV15 with TRBJ1-4, with the D segment identity uncertain. The CDR3 has the sequence CATSRRQAVNNEKLFF. The nucleotide sequence reads TGTGCCACCAGCAGGCGCCAGGCGGTGAATAATGAAAAACTGTTTTTT.